The 32 T cell receptor beta chains below come from one sample, sequenced in a study of shared clonotypes between healthy human individuals. TCRdb keeps only in-frame clones here, not all; method: immunoSEQ multiplex PCR. Seen here are some 2 million clones, 90% to 95% observed once, and the top ten hold 0.13%. Material for sequencing was naive CD4+ T cells sorted from blood. Subset indicated: CD45RA+ positively selected. The receptors shown here come from a man between 18 and 35 years old in good health.

The chain is built from TRBV18 and TRBJ1-4, with TRBD1 matching 9 bases. The CDR3 covers 16 residues. Germline V gives CDR1 KGHSH, CDR2 LQKENI. V shed 3 bases, J shed 8 bases, and the junction held 10 bases outside the gene matches. CDR3 region: CASSPLPGQGGEKLFF. Written as DNA, the CDR3 is TGTGCCAGCTCACCGCTTCCGGGACAGGGCGGCGAAAAACTGTTTTTT.

The rearrangement joins TRBV9 to TRBJ2-1; 10 bases agree with TRBD2. Germline V gene sequence: CDR1 SGDLS, CDR2 YYNGEE. The V and J ends lost 0 bases and 7 bases, in that order; junction bases with no gene match: 7. This CDR3 region has 16 residues. As DNA, the CDR3 is TGTGCCAGCAGCGTAGGGGGACTAGCGTCGGGGAATGAGCAGTTCTTC. Its protein is CASSVGGLASGNEQFF.

The chain recombines TRBV10-2 with TRBJ1-2; tentatively, D is TRBD1 (5 bases). Deletions cut 2 bases from V and 0 bases from J, with 10 bases between. CDR1 WSHSY and CDR2 SAAADI come from the germline V gene. This CDR3 is 15 amino acids long. CDR3 sequence reads: CASSEGAGSNYGYTF. The CDR3 region has the DNA TGCGCCAGCAGTGAGGGGGCGGGTTCTAACTATGGCTACACCTTC.

Only one count was recorded for this clone. The chain joins TRBV6-1 to TRBJ2-7; D call uncertain. CDR3 length equals 12 residues. Trimming pared 9 bases from V and 4 bases from J, leaving 13 bases between. In germline, CDR1 is MNHNS, CDR2 SASEGT. In DNA form, the CDR3 reads TGTGCCAGTCGCAGTATCTGGTACGAGCAGTACTTC. As protein: CASRSIWYEQYF.

This rearrangement joins TRBV6-5 to TRBJ1-1; TRBD1 agrees at 8 bases. This CDR3 has 13 amino acids. The J segment lost 12 bases and the V segment lost 6 bases, leaving 12 bases of the junction unmatched. Germline assignment: CDR1 MNHEY and CDR2 SVGAGI. CDR3 DNA sequence: TGTGCCAGCAGCCCGCCTCGGACAGGGCCACCTTTCTTT. Its translation: CASSPPRTGPPFF.

V usage is TRBV5-1 and J usage is TRBJ2-2; 9 bases line up with TRBD1. This CDR3 comprises 15 residues. Germline assignment: CDR1 SGHRS and CDR2 YFSETQ. Germline trimming cut 4 bases from V and 5 bases from J; bases unmatched to any gene: 6. CDR3 loop: CASSPDGTGTGELFF. DNA of the CDR3: TGCGCCAGCAGCCCGGACGGGACAGGGACCGGGGAGCTGTTTTTT.

V is TRBV30 and J is TRBJ1-2; 11 nucleotides align to TRBD1. The CDR3 has 14 residues. Germline values: CDR1 GTSNPN, CDR2 SVGIG (reference sequence). With V trimmed by 3 bases and J by 7 bases, 7 bases remained unmatched. The CDR3: CAWRTGQGAAGYTF. The CDR3 DNA sequence: TGTGCCTGGAGGACAGGACAGGGGGCGGCTGGCTACACCTTC. Full variable domain (outside the CDR3, taken from reference TRBV30 and TRBJ1-2): SQTIHQWPATLVQPVGSPLSLECTVEGTSNPNLYWYRQAAGRGLQLLFYSVGIGQISSEVPQNLSASRPQDRQFILSSKKLLLSDSGFYLCAWRTGQGAAGYTFGSGTRLTVV.

The V call is TRBV20-1, the J call TRBJ2-1, with no clear D. CDR3 length: 8 residues. Germline V CDR1 and CDR2: DFQATT, SNEGSKA (reference sequence). The V and J ends lost 7 bases and 10 bases respectively, with 5 bases between them. The CDR3 is CSVEEQFF. CDR3 bases: TGCAGTGTTGAGGAGCAGTTCTTC.

This clone was seen a single time. The CDR3 coding sequence is TGTGCCAGCAGCTCTATCGACAGGGCTGAAGCTTTCTTT. Its protein product is CASSSIDRAEAFF. The rearrangement links TRBV5-4 to TRBJ1-1, with TRBD1 matching over 7 bases. The CDR3 runs to 13 residues. Unmatched junction bases numbered 5, after V lost 3 bases and J lost 6 bases. CDR1 and CDR2 (germline): SGHNT, YYREEE (reference sequence).

This sequence joins TRBV27 and TRBJ2-3, with D hard to call. This CDR3 spans 11 amino acids. V lost 5 bases and J lost 4, with 4 bases in between. Per germline, CDR1 MNHEY and CDR2 SMNVEV (reference sequence). The DNA of the CDR3 is TGTGCCAGCAGTCGTGCAGATACGCAGTATTTT. It codes for CASSRADTQYF.

The chain carries TRBV6-6 and TRBJ1-5; TRBD1 matches 11 bases. This CDR3 has 14 residues. Trimming at V came to 9 bases and at J to 4 bases, leaving 5 bases not matched to a gene. Germline V gives CDR1 MNHNY, CDR2 SVGAGI (reference sequence). CDR3 residues: CASGTGGENQPQHF. CDR3 nucleotide sequence: TGTGCCAGTGGGACAGGGGGTGAGAATCAGCCCCAGCATTTT.

DNA for the CDR3: TGTGCCTGGAGTGAGCCGGCCAGTGAGCAGTTCTTC. Amino acid sequence: CAWSEPASEQFF. The rearrangement links TRBV30 to TRBJ2-1; no clear D gene. V was cut by 1 base and J by 9 bases, with 10 bases left in between. The length of the CDR3 is 12 residues. Germline CDR1 and CDR2: GTSNPN and SVGIG (reference sequence).

This chain uses TRBV4-1 with TRBJ1-5; D not certain. CDR1 and CDR2 (germline): MGHRA, YSYEKL. There are 15 residues in the CDR3. Trimming shortened V by 0 bases and J by 6 bases, and 12 bases separated the two germline ends. CDR3 sequence: CASSQEEGWAQPQHF. As DNA, the CDR3 is TGCGCCAGCAGCCAAGAAGAGGGTTGGGCTCAGCCCCAGCATTTT.

The chain recombines TRBV19 with TRBJ2-5; TRBD2 matches at 13 bases. The better agreement between TRBJ2-7 and the DNA end casts doubt on the J call. Per the germline V gene, CDR1 is LNHDA and CDR2 is SQIVND (reference sequence). The CDR3 is made up of 14 amino acids. This CDR3 reads CASRRTSGSYEQYF. Written as DNA, the CDR3 is TGTGCCAGTAGGAGGACTAGCGGGAGCTACGAGCAGTACTTC.

Regarding this clone: Other DNA sequences in this specimen translate into the identical CDR3. The chain is built from TRBV18 and TRBJ1-1; D unclear. Germline CDR1 KGHSH, CDR2 LQKENI. The CDR3 runs 14 residues. Trimming left V 2 bases short and J 0 bases short, with 7 bases between. The CDR3 protein is CASSPTGVNTEAFF. The CDR3 bases are TGTGCCAGCTCACCAACCGGGGTGAACACTGAAGCTTTCTTT.

The chain employs TRBV2 and TRBJ2-3, with D hard to call. Germline-derived CDR1 and CDR2 are SNHLY and FYNNEI. Between the trimmed V and J ends, which lost 6 bases and 0 bases, there was a span of 13 bases. The CDR3 length is 15 residues. The CDR3 protein is CASRPLTSSTDTQYF. The CDR3 bases are TGTGCCAGCAGACCCCTGACTTCTAGCACAGATACGCAGTATTTT.

This chain uses TRBV28 with TRBJ2-5; tentative D call: TRBD2 (7 bases). Per the germline V gene, CDR1 is MDHEN and CDR2 is SYDVKM. The CDR3 consists of 14 residues. V dropped 3 bases and J dropped 5 bases, with 13 bases sitting between them. The CDR3 is CASSFEGGPETQYF. As DNA, the CDR3 is TGTGCCAGCAGTTTCGAGGGGGGGCCTGAGACCCAGTACTTC.

This chain connects TRBV7-2 to TRBJ2-1, with D perhaps TRBD2 (5 bases). The CDR3 contains 14 residues. The V and J ends lost 6 bases and 0 bases respectively, with 9 bases between them. Germline CDR1 and CDR2: SGHTA and FQGNSA. In nucleotides, the CDR3 is TGTGCCAGCAGTCCAACTAGCTCCTACAATGAGCAGTTCTTC. The encoded protein is CASSPTSSYNEQFF.

The gene calls are TRBV7-3 and TRBJ1-1; D remains unclear. With 5 bases removed from V and 8 bases from J, the gap between germline ends came to 12 bases. This CDR3 contains 12 residues. Germline CDR1 reads SGHTA; CDR2 reads FQGTGA. This CDR3 reads CASSEVVGEAFF. The DNA for the CDR3 is TGTGCCAGCAGCGAGGTCGTGGGAGAAGCTTTCTTT.

The CDR3 loop is CASSLDTRVLAKNIQYF. The CDR3 DNA follows: TGTGCCAGCAGCTTAGACACCAGGGTGTTAGCCAAAAACATTCAGTACTTC. The chain is built from TRBV11-2 and TRBJ2-4, with a weak D call TRBD1 (5 bases). Trimming left V 0 bases short and J 0 bases short, with 12 bases between. Per germline, CDR1 SGHAT and CDR2 FQNNGV. The CDR3 has 17 residues.

The rearrangement links TRBV6-1 to TRBJ1-5; D unresolved. The V end was cut by 7 bases, the J end by 0 bases, with 10 bases between. The germline V gene encodes CDR1 MNHNS and CDR2 SASEGT. The CDR3 is 14 residues long. The CDR3 sequence is CASNRDGSNQPQHF. For the CDR3, the DNA is TGTGCCAGCAACCGAGATGGTAGCAATCAGCCCCAGCATTTT.

The chain links TRBV7-9 to TRBJ1-5; 7 nucleotides match TRBD1. Germline-derived CDR1 and CDR2 are SEHNR and FQNEAQ (reference sequence). Unmatched junction bases numbered 8, after V lost 3 bases and J lost 0 bases. The CDR3 extends over 17 amino acids. The CDR3 loop is CASSLGAGGNSNQPQHF. CDR3 DNA sequence: TGTGCCAGCAGCTTGGGGGCAGGGGGAAATAGCAATCAGCCCCAGCATTTT.

The CDR3, as DNA: TGTGCCAGCAGATTAGAGACAGGGGCGAGGTCTTTCTTT. Amino acids: CASRLETGARSFF. The V call is TRBV6-6, the J call TRBJ1-1; TRBD1 aligns across 8 bases. Unmatched junction bases numbered 12, after V lost 6 bases and J lost 12 bases. The germline V gene has CDR1 MNHNY and CDR2 SVGAGI (reference sequence). The CDR3 contains 13 residues.

This chain joins TRBV2 and TRBJ1-1; unclear D gene. V lost 5 bases and J lost 4, with 14 bases in between. The CDR3 has 14 amino acids. Germline V gene data show CDR1 as SNHLY and CDR2 as FYNNEI. The CDR3 sequence is CASSQDLSGTEAFF. The CDR3 DNA reads as TGTGCCAGCAGTCAGGACCTCTCTGGCACTGAAGCTTTCTTT.

The chain combines TRBV29-1 with TRBJ2-1; 14 bases align to TRBD2. Germline trimming cut 1 base from V and 10 bases from J; bases unmatched to any gene: 15. The germline V gene encodes CDR1 SQVTM and CDR2 ANQGSEA. The CDR3 sequence is 18 residues long. CDR3 nucleotide sequence: TGCAGCGTTGAAGTCCCCGCCGGGACTAGCGGGAGTGGGAGAGAGCAGTTCTTC. Its protein product is CSVEVPAGTSGSGREQFF.

The V gene is TRBV12-2, the J gene TRBJ2-7; the table calls TRBD1, which could not be checked here. TRBV12-2 is flagged as a pseudogene. This CDR3 has 16 residues. The CDR3 nucleotides are TGTGCAAGTCGCCCTCACATGGGACAGGGACCCCTCGAGCAGTACTTC. Translated: CASRPHMGQGPLEQYF.

The chain recombines TRBV29-1 with TRBJ2-1; TRBD2 matches 9 bases. Germline V gene sequence: CDR1 SQVTM, CDR2 ANQGSEA. The CDR3 covers 13 residues. With 7 bases clipped from V and 5 bases from J, the junction kept 6 bases outside the gene matches. CDR3: CSAGASGNNEQFF. The CDR3 DNA reads TGCAGCGCGGGGGCTAGCGGGAACAATGAGCAGTTCTTC.

V and J are TRBV7-2 and TRBJ2-3; 14 bases align to TRBD2. V trimming: 4 bases; J trimming: 3 bases; junction bases outside the gene matches: 6. The CDR3 is 17 residues long. Per germline, CDR1 SGHTA and CDR2 FQGNSA. DNA for the CDR3: TGTGCCAGCAGCTCCGGGACTAGCGGGAGTTGGACAGATACGCAGTATTTT. It specifies CASSSGTSGSWTDTQYF.

V and J are TRBV28 and TRBJ2-2; D may be TRBD2 (6 bases). The CDR3 extends over 15 amino acids. The V and J ends lost 5 bases and 7 bases respectively, with 17 bases between them. CDR1 is MDHEN and CDR2 is SYDVKM in the germline V gene. The CDR3 DNA sequence: TGTGCCAGCAGTGGGGGGTTGGGGAATGGCGGGGAGCTGTTTTTT. Its protein product is CASSGGLGNGGELFF. Variable domain in full (rest from reference TRBV28 and TRBJ2-2): DVKVTQSSRYLVKRTGEKVFLECVQDMDHENMFWYRQDPGLGLRLIYFSYDVKMKEKGDIPEGYSVSREKKERFSLILESASTNQTSMYLCASSGGLGNGGELFFGEGSRLTVL.

The chain has TRBV11-2 and TRBJ2-1; 7 bases are shared with TRBD1. CDR1 is SGHAT, CDR2 FQNNGV, per germline. With V trimmed by 0 bases and J by 2 bases, 1 base remained unmatched. The CDR3 has 15 residues. The CDR3, as DNA: TGTGCCAGCAGCTTAGATGGGACAGCCTACAATGAGCAGTTCTTC. This sequence encodes CASSLDGTAYNEQFF.

J is TRBJ1-5 and V is TRBV25-1; D gene ambiguous. This CDR3 contains 14 residues. Germline loops: CDR1 MGHDK, CDR2 SYGVNS. The V end was cut by 4 bases, the J end by 0 bases, with 7 bases between. DNA of the CDR3: TGTGCCAGCAGTGCAGAAAATAGCAATCAGCCCCAGCATTTT. Translating it yields CASSAENSNQPQHF.

The chain combines TRBV5-1 with TRBJ2-5; 12 bases are a match to TRBD1. J was trimmed by 4 bases and V by 0 bases; bases with no gene match: 4. The CDR3 spans 16 residues. The germline V gene encodes CDR1 SGHRS and CDR2 YFSETQ. CDR3 in DNA: TGCGCCAGCAGCTTGGCCGGGACAGGGGGCAGAGAGACCCAGTACTTC. It is translated as CASSLAGTGGRETQYF. Combining the CDR3 with reference TRBV5-1 and TRBJ2-5 gives the whole variable domain KAGVTQTPRYLIKTRGQQVTLSCSPISGHRSVSWYQQTPGQGLQFLFEYFSETQRNKGNFPGRFSGRQFSNSRSEMNVSTLELGDSALYLCASSLAGTGGRETQYFGPGTRLLVL.